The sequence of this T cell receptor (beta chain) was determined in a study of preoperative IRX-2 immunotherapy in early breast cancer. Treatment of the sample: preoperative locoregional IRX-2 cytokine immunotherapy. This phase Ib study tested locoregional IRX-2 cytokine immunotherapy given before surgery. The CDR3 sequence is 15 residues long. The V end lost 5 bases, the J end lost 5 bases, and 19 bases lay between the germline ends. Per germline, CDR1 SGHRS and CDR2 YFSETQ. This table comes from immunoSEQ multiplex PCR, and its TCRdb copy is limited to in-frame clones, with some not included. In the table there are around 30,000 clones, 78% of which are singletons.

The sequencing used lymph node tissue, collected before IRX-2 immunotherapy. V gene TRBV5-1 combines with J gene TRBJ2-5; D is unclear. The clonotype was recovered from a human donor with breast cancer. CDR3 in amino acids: CASRPTSGQLETQYF. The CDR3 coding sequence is TGCGCCAGCAGACCAACCTCGGGCCAACTGGAGACCCAGTACTTC.